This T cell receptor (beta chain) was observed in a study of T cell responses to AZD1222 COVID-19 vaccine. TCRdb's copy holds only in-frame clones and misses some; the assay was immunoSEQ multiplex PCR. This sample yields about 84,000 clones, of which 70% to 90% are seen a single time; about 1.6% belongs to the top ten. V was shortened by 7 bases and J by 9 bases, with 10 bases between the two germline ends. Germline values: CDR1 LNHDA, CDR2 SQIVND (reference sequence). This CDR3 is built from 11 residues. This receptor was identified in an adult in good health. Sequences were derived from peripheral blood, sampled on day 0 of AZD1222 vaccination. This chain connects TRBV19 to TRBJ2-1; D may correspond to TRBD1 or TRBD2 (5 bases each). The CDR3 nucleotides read TGTGCCAGTAATGGGGGAACTGAGCAGTTCTTC. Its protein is CASNGGTEQFF.